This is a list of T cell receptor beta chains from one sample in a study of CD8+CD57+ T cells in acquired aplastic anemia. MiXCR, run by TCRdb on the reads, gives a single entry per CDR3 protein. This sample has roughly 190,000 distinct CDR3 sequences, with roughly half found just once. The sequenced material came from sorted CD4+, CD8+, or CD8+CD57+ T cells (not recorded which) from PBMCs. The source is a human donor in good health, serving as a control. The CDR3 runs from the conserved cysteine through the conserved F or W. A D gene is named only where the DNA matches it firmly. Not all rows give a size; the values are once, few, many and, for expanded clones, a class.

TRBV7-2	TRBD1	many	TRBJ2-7	TGTGCCAGCAGCTTAGTTGGGACAGGGGTTGCCGAGCAGTACTTC	CASSLVGTGVAEQYF
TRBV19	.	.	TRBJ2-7	TGTGCCAGTAGTGACCGGGGCAGGGCCCACGAGCAGTACTTC	CASSDRGRAHEQYF
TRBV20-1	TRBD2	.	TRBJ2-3	TGCAGTGCTAGCCCCGGGACTAGCGGGGCCCCAAGTACGCAGTATTTT	CSASPGTSGAPSTQYF
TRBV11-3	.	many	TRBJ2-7	TGTGCCAGCAGCTTTTCTGGCGAGGGCCCCTACGAGCAGTACTTC	CASSFSGEGPYEQYF
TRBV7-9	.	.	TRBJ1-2	TGTGCCAGCAGCTTAGTACTAGCGGGGGTCTTTAACTATGGCTACACCTTC	CASSLVLAGVFNYGYTF
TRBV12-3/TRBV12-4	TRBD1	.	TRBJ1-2	TGTGCCAGCAGTCCCGCGACAGGGATCTATGGCTACACCTTC	CASSPATGIYGYTF
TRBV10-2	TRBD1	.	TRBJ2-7	TGCGCCAGCAACGCCGGGACAGGGGGACTCTCCGAGCAGTACTTC	CASNAGTGGLSEQYF
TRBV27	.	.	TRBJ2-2	TGTGCCAGCAGGGTAGGGGGGCTAGCGAACACCGGGGAGCTGTTTTTT	CASRVGGLANTGELFF
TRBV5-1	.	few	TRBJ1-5	TGCGCCAGCAGCTTGGACACGGATAATCAGCCCCAGCATTTT	CASSLDTDNQPQHF
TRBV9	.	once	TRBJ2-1	TGTGCCAGCAGCGTAGTGGGGGGAATAACGGTATCCTACAATGAGCAGTTCTTC	CASSVVGGITVSYNEQFF
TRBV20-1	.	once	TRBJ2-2	TGTAGTGCTAGCGGACAGGTCTTGGACACCGGGGAGCCGTTTTTT	CSASGQVLDTGEPFF
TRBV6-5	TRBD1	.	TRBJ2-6	TGTGCCAGCAGTTATTCGACAGGGTTAGACTATGGGGCCAACGTCCTGACTTTC	CASSYSTGLDYGANVLTF
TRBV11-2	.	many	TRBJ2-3	TGTGCCAGCAGCACATATGTAGATACGCAGTATTTT	CASSTYVDTQYF
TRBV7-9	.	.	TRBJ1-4	TGTGCCAGCAGCTCCGGGACCGAAAAACTGTTTTTT	CASSSGTEKLFF
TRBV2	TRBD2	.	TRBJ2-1	TGTGCCAGCGCCGTACGACTAGCGGGAGACAGGGATGAGCAGTTCTTC	CASAVRLAGDRDEQFF
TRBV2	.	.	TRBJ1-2	TGTGCCAGCAGTCCTAACGGGTATGGCCACACCTTC	CASSPNGYGHTF
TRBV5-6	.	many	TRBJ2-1	TGTGCCAGCAGCTGGGCTTACAGAGGCAATGAGCAGTTCTTC	CASSWAYRGNEQFF
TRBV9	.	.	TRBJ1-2	TGTGCCAGCACCTCCGGACGGAACTATGGCTACACCTTC	CASTSGRNYGYTF
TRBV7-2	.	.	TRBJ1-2	TGTGCCAGCAGCCTGGAGACCGATAACTATGGCTACACCTTC	CASSLETDNYGYTF
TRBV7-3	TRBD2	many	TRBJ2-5	TGTGCCAGCAGCTCCCGAGCGGGGGGGGGGGAGACCCAGTACTTC	CASSSRAGGGETQYF
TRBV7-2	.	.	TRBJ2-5	TGTGCCAGCAGCCAAAGCAGGGAAGAGACCCAGTACTTC	CASSQSREETQYF